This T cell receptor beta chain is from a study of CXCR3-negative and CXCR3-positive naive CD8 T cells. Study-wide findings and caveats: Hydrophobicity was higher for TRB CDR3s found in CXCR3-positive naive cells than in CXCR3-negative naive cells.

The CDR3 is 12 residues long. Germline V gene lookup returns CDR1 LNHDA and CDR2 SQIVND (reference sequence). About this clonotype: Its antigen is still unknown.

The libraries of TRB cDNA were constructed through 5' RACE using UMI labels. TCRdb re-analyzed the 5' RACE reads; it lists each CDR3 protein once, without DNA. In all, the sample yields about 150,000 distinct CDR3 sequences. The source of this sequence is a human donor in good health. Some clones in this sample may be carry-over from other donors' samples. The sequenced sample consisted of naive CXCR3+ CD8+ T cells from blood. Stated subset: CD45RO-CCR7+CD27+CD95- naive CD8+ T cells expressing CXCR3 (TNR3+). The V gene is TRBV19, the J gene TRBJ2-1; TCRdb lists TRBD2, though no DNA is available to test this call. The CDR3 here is CASSPPGLGQFF.